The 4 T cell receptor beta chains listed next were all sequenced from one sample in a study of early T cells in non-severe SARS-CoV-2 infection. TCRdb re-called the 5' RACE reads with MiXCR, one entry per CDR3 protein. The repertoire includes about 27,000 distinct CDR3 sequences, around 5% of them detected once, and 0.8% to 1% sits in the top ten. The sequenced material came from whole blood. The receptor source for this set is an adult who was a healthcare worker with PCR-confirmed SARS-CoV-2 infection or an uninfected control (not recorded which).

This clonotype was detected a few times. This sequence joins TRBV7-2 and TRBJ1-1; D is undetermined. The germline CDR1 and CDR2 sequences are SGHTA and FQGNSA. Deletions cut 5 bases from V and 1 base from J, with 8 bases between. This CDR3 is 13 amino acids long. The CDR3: CASSPPGNTEAFF. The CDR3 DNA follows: TGTGCCAGCAGCCCCCCGGGGAACACTGAAGCTTTCTTT.

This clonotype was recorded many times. The CDR3 loop is CASSLLGRSKREQFF. CDR3 nucleotide sequence: TGTGCCAGCAGCCTCCTGGGGCGGAGCAAAAGGGAGCAGTTCTTC. The chain carries TRBV7-6 and TRBJ2-1; possible D gene TRBD1, 5 bases. The germline gives CDR1 SGHVS, CDR2 FNYEAQ. The V end lost 5 bases, the J end lost 10 bases, and 21 bases lay between the germline ends. This CDR3 comprises 15 residues.

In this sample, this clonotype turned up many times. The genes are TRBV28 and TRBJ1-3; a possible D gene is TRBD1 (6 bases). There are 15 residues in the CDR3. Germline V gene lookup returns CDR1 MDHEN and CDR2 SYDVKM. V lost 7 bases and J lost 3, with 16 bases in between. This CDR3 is CASNPRGAGGNTIYF. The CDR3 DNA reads TGTGCCAGCAATCCGCGGGGGGCAGGTGGAAACACCATATATTTT. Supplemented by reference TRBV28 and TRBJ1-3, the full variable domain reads DVKVTQSSRYLVKRTGEKVFLECVQDMDHENMFWYRQDPGLGLRLIYFSYDVKMKEKGDIPEGYSVSREKKERFSLILESASTNQTSMYLCASNPRGAGGNTIYFGEGSWLTVV.

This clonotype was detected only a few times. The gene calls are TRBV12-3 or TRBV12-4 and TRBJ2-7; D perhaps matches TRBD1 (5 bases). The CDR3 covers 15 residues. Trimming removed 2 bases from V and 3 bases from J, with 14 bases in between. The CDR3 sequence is CASSLSSVQGYEQYF. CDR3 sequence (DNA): TGTGCCAGCAGTTTATCGTCGGTCCAGGGCTACGAGCAGTACTTC.